The rows below give T cell receptor beta chains drawn from one sample of a study of spatial heterogeneity in lung cancer. TCRdb used MiXCR to reprocess the 5' RACE reads, holding one entry per CDR3 protein. Of over a thousand distinct CDR3 sequences listed, 18% are singletons. Source: lung tumor tissue, taken at surgery. These receptors all come from a male donor with early-stage non-small cell lung cancer. Each CDR3 is given with its conserved first and last residue. Some rows mark clone size as missing; the rest say once, few, many or name a class of expanded clone.

clone size,CDR3 length,V gene,J gene,CDR3 protein
medium-sized,14,TRBV28,TRBJ1-6,CASSLSGEGSPLHF
NA,15,TRBV7-2,TRBJ1-2,CASSFRDRLNYGYTF
medium-sized,15,TRBV5-1,TRBJ2-2,CASSTGLAGTGELFF
large,14,TRBV7-6,TRBJ1-2,CASSLAARENGYTF
few,14,TRBV10-1,TRBJ2-1,CASSVGDGVNEQFF
few,15,TRBV15,TRBJ1-5,CATSRDGGRGQPQHF
few,16,TRBV20-1,TRBJ2-3,CSARDGTSGLTDTQYF
NA,15,TRBV6-2/TRBV6-3,TRBJ2-7,CASSYGAGGTYEQYF
NA,11,TRBV3-1,TRBJ2-7,CASTLGGEQYF
medium-sized,15,TRBV11-2,TRBJ2-4,CASSSGQVAKNIQYF
NA,20,TRBV28,TRBJ1-2,CASNPGTGALNPSSNYGYTF
NA,14,TRBV28,TRBJ1-2,CASSPPDRAYGYTF
NA,16,TRBV28,TRBJ2-1,CASSFSTSGRRNEQFF
NA,13,TRBV24-1,TRBJ2-1,CATSELGRNEQFF
large,21,TRBV12-5,TRBJ2-7,CASVLVNRRVWGTGGTYEQYF
large,14,TRBV12-3/TRBV12-4,TRBJ2-5,CASSPLRSQETQYF
large,15,TRBV5-1,TRBJ2-7,CASSLGSGQGTEQYF
NA,16,TRBV29-1,TRBJ2-1,CSVESGGTPSYNEQFF
few,18,TRBV12-3/TRBV12-4,TRBJ2-5,CASSLRTARGNAVETQYF
large,18,TRBV7-2,TRBJ2-1,CASSLGLAGGFFYNEQFF
medium-sized,13,TRBV18,TRBJ1-1,CASSPVMNTEAFF
medium-sized,12,TRBV5-6,TRBJ2-1,CASSFPYNEQFF
NA,15,TRBV7-2,TRBJ1-2,CASSLARGGNYGYTF
NA,12,TRBV24-1,TRBJ1-1,CATSDLYSEAFF
medium-sized,13,TRBV7-3,TRBJ1-5,CASSRSVGQPQHF
large,15,TRBV6-5,TRBJ2-3,CASSYSKQGLDTQYF
medium-sized,15,TRBV7-2,TRBJ1-6,CASSLVPGYNSPLHF
large,14,TRBV27,TRBJ1-1,CASSLVRGRTEAFF
medium-sized,13,TRBV27,TRBJ1-1,CASRSTGGTEAFF